The clone carrying this T cell receptor (beta chain) came up many times. Its specificity is unknown. This sample is part of a study of human T cells and chemical hapten exposure. Turning to the study itself: Sensitization involved placing 2% DPC onto a 2 cm by 2 cm region of upper inner arm skin. Alopecia areata, totalis or universalis affected patients who were mostly female.

The library put unique molecular identifiers onto individual cDNA molecules. MiXCR, run by TCRdb on the RACE reads, gives a single entry per CDR3 protein. This sample has some 84,000 distinct CDR3 sequences; 10% to 12% occur once, and the top ten carry more than 3%. As to time point: patch test 3, about 24 weeks after DPC sensitization. The treatment was: therapeutic diphenylcyclopropenone sensitization with weekly scalp DPC. Overall study results and limits: PT1 expanded TCR counts and patch test score correlated positively.

The receptor's source is a woman in her fifties or sixties with alopecia areata. Some clones in this sample may be carry-over from other donors' samples. The sample in question was whole blood, obtained in connection with sensitization to the hapten diphenylcyclopropenone (DPC).

This CDR3 is CSGAMGSYGYTF. In DNA, the CDR3 is TGCAGTGGGGCGATGGGGTCCTATGGCTACACCTTC. This chain joins TRBV29-1 and TRBJ1-2; possibly TRBD1 for D (5 bases). CDR3 length equals 12 residues. In germline, CDR1 is SQVTM, CDR2 ANQGSEA.